These 14 T cell receptor beta chains came from one sample sequenced in a study of blood T cell repertoires in COVID-19. The method was immunoSEQ multiplex PCR; TCRdb's version includes in-frame clones alone and lacks a portion of them. The top ten clones hold 8% to 10% of a sample with some 260,000 clones, more than 85% of them seen once. The sequencing sample was made of PBMCs or T cells enriched from blood (not recorded which). These receptors were collected from a middle-aged man who had recovered from COVID-19.

Here the CDR3 DNA reads TGTGCCAGCAGTGAAGGAAGGACAGGGGCTACTAACTATGGCTACACCTTC. Protein product: CASSEGRTGATNYGYTF. J is TRBJ1-2 and V is TRBV6-1, with TRBD1 matching 9 bases. With 1 base clipped from V and 0 bases from J, the junction kept 6 bases outside the gene matches. Germline V lookup: CDR1 MNHNS, CDR2 SASEGT. CDR3 length: 17 amino acids.

The V gene is TRBV5-4, the J gene TRBJ2-1, with D possibly matching TRBD2 (6 bases). Trimming shortened V by 0 bases and J by 8 bases, and 18 bases separated the two germline ends. Germline V gene lookup returns CDR1 SGHNT and CDR2 YYREEE (reference sequence). This CDR3 has 16 residues. The CDR3, as DNA: TGTGCCAGCAGCTTGGTTCCAGCGGGCTTGTCCGATGAGCAGTTCTTC. Its translation is CASSLVPAGLSDEQFF.

The V and J genes are TRBV5-1 and TRBJ1-3; D is possibly TRBD1 (6 bases). The CDR3 totals 16 residues. Germline loops: CDR1 SGHRS, CDR2 YFSETQ. V shed 5 bases and J shed 0 bases, with 15 bases lying between them. The CDR3 spells CASRPTTGSSGNTIYF. The CDR3 nucleotides read TGCGCCAGCAGACCAACAACAGGGAGCTCTGGAAACACCATATATTTT.

This clone was observed a handful of times. The chain couples TRBV5-4 to TRBJ2-7; D perhaps matches TRBD2 (5 bases). Trimming left V 0 bases short and J 4 bases short, with 17 bases between. Germline V CDR1 and CDR2: SGHNT, YYREEE (reference sequence). This CDR3 is built from 16 residues. CDR3 sequence: CASSLAVESAAYEQYF. CDR3 in DNA: TGTGCCAGCAGCTTGGCCGTCGAATCAGCGGCGTACGAGCAGTACTTC.

The chain combines TRBV18 with TRBJ1-1; D not certain. V lost 3 bases and J lost 3, with 14 bases in between. The CDR3 spans 15 residues. Germline CDR1 is KGHSH and CDR2 is LQKENI. The CDR3 reads CASSPPGSGDTEAFF. The CDR3 nucleotides read TGTGCCAGCTCACCTCCGGGCAGCGGGGACACTGAAGCTTTCTTT.

V usage is TRBV13 and J usage is TRBJ2-1, with TRBD2 matching over 13 bases. V lost 6 bases to trimming and J lost 8 bases; unmatched junction nucleotides: 7. Germline V gene lookup returns CDR1 PRHDT and CDR2 FYEKMQ (reference sequence). The CDR3 consists of 15 residues. CDR3 residues: CASRRTSGSLDEQFF. CDR3 in DNA: TGTGCCAGCAGGCGGACTAGCGGGAGCTTAGATGAGCAGTTCTTC.

The chain uses TRBV19 and TRBJ2-7; D possibly corresponds to TRBD1 (5 bases). The V gene's germline CDR1 is LNHDA and CDR2 SQIVND (reference sequence). Trimming took off 7 bases at V and 6 bases at J, with 16 bases between the two ends. The CDR3 covers 13 residues. In DNA, the CDR3 is TGTGCCAGTACGGGCAGACCTCAGGGCGAGCAGTACTTC. Protein: CASTGRPQGEQYF.

The gene calls are TRBV7-9 and TRBJ2-1, with TRBD2 matching 9 bases. From germline, CDR1 is SEHNR and CDR2 FQNEAQ (reference sequence). Trimming at V came to 5 bases and at J to 6 bases, leaving 17 bases not matched to a gene. The CDR3 length is 18 residues. The CDR3 region is CASSPPVTAGGPGNEQFF. CDR3 DNA sequence: TGTGCCAGCAGCCCCCCCGTGACGGCGGGAGGGCCGGGCAATGAGCAGTTCTTC.

This clone was detected once. The chain couples TRBV14 to TRBJ1-2, with TRBD1 matching 9 bases. J was trimmed by 2 bases and V by 0 bases; bases with no gene match: 13. Germline loops: CDR1 SGHDN, CDR2 FVKESK. The CDR3 runs 19 residues. CDR3 in amino acids: CASSQDTGTGRFKNYGYTF. The CDR3 coding sequence is TGTGCCAGCAGCCAAGATACAGGGACAGGGCGGTTCAAGAACTATGGCTACACCTTC.

V gene TRBV7-3 combines with J gene TRBJ2-3, with D uncertain. V dropped 4 bases and J dropped 2 bases, with 4 bases sitting between them. This CDR3 comprises 12 residues. Germline lookup yields CDR1 SGHTA and CDR2 FQGTGA. The CDR3 is CASSSYTDTQYF. The DNA for the CDR3 is TGTGCCAGCAGCTCCTACACAGATACGCAGTATTTT.

The V and J genes are TRBV7-2 and TRBJ2-1; 9 bases agree with TRBD2. The V segment lost 0 bases and the J segment 9 bases; nucleotides outside the gene matches: 12. The CDR3 runs 17 residues. Germline V gene data show CDR1 as SGHTA and CDR2 as FQGNSA. The CDR3 DNA reads as TGTGCCAGCAGCTTAGCGTTCAGCGGCGGGGGGGCCGGTGAGCAGTTCTTC. Amino acid sequence: CASSLAFSGGGAGEQFF.

CDR3 nucleotides: TGTGCCAGCAGCTTCCTACAGGGGGCCCAGCATTTT. This gives the protein CASSFLQGAQHF. This sequence joins TRBV7-3 and TRBJ1-5; the match to TRBD1 covers 8 bases. Germline V gives CDR1 SGHTA, CDR2 FQGTGA. This CDR3 has 12 residues. V lost 3 bases and J lost 11; bases outside the gene matches: 3.

This rearrangement joins TRBV3-1 (or the pseudogene TRBV3-2) to TRBJ2-1, with 8 positions matching TRBD2. CDR1 is LGHDT, CDR2 YNNKEL, per germline (reference sequence). CDR3 length equals 15 residues. V was pared by 4 bases and J by 3 bases, with 5 bases of the junction left unmatched. CDR3 protein: CASSPRAGGYNEQFF. The CDR3 DNA reads TGTGCCAGCAGCCCGAGGGCGGGGGGCTACAATGAGCAGTTCTTC.

This chain uses TRBV19 with TRBJ2-2; 7 bases match TRBD1. The CDR3 length is 14 residues. Trimming took 4 bases from V and 3 from J; bases not matched to a gene: 2. Germline CDR1 reads LNHDA; CDR2 reads SQIVND (reference sequence). Here the CDR3 reads CASSTGTDTGELFF. As DNA, the CDR3 is TGTGCCAGTAGTACCGGGACAGACACCGGGGAGCTGTTTTTT.